These T cell receptor beta chains were read from a single sample in a study of T cell responses to AZD1222 COVID-19 vaccine. Sequencing used immunoSEQ multiplex PCR; TCRdb keeps in-frame clones, though not all of them. The sample lists 95,000 to 100,000 clones; roughly 84% were seen once. Source: peripheral blood, taken on day 0 of AZD1222 vaccination. The receptors here all came from an adult in good health. Each CDR3 is given with its conserved first and last residue. Each record gives: CDR3 DNA, CDR3 protein, D gene, J gene, V gene, clone size. A D gene is named only where the DNA matches it firmly. Some rows mark clone size as missing; the rest say once, few, many or name a class of expanded clone.

CDR3nt: TGCGCCAGCAGCCAAGAACCTAATTCACCCCTCCACTTT
CDR3aa: CASSQEPNSPLHF
d_gene: .
j_gene: TRBJ1-6
v_gene: TRBV4-3
abundance: .

CDR3nt: TGTGCCAGCAGCCCCCCCCGGACTAGCGGGAGGACCTTCCTCTCCTACGAGCAGTACTTC
CDR3aa: CASSPPRTSGRTFLSYEQYF
d_gene: TRBD2
j_gene: TRBJ2-7
v_gene: TRBV28
abundance: .

CDR3nt: TGTGCCAGCAGTGACGCCAACTCCTATAATTCACCCCTCCACTTT
CDR3aa: CASSDANSYNSPLHF
d_gene: .
j_gene: TRBJ1-6
v_gene: TRBV2
abundance: .

CDR3nt: TGTGCCAGCAGCCGGTGGACAGGCCAAATGTACAATGAGCAGTTCTTC
CDR3aa: CASSRWTGQMYNEQFF
d_gene: TRBD1
j_gene: TRBJ2-1
v_gene: TRBV14
abundance: once

CDR3nt: TGTGCCAGCAGCACCCGACTGAGCACAGATACGCAGTATTTT
CDR3aa: CASSTRLSTDTQYF
d_gene: .
j_gene: TRBJ2-3
v_gene: TRBV7-8
abundance: .

CDR3nt: TGTGCCAGCAGCCAGCCTCTCGGATGGAATGAGCAGTTCTTC
CDR3aa: CASSQPLGWNEQFF
d_gene: .
j_gene: TRBJ2-1
v_gene: TRBV2
abundance: .

CDR3nt: TGTGCCAGCAGTTTACCCGGTGGACCCCTCCACTTT
CDR3aa: CASSLPGGPLHF
d_gene: .
j_gene: TRBJ1-6
v_gene: TRBV27
abundance: .

CDR3nt: TGTGCCAGCAGCTTGACCGATACGTTCACCGGGGAGCTGTTTTTT
CDR3aa: CASSLTDTFTGELFF
d_gene: .
j_gene: TRBJ2-2
v_gene: TRBV7-6
abundance: .

CDR3nt: TGTGCCAGCAGTGTAGAACAGCTCATCACTGAAGCTTTCTTT
CDR3aa: CASSVEQLITEAFF
d_gene: .
j_gene: TRBJ1-1
v_gene: TRBV2
abundance: .

CDR3nt: TGCAGCGTTGAAGGGGGCGATGGTTACACCTTC
CDR3aa: CSVEGGDGYTF
d_gene: .
j_gene: TRBJ1-2
v_gene: TRBV29-1
abundance: .

CDR3nt: TGTGCCAGTAGTATAAGTGCGGGGCAACGACTTCTAAGCAATCAGCCCCAGCATTTT
CDR3aa: CASSISAGQRLLSNQPQHF
d_gene: .
j_gene: TRBJ1-5
v_gene: TRBV19
abundance: .

CDR3nt: TGTGCCAGCAGTGAAGGCCTTAATCAGCCCCAGCATTTT
CDR3aa: CASSEGLNQPQHF
d_gene: .
j_gene: TRBJ1-5
v_gene: TRBV2
abundance: .

CDR3nt: TGTGCCAGCAGCGTTAGCGGGACAATGTCCGGGGAGCTGTTTTTT
CDR3aa: CASSVSGTMSGELFF
d_gene: TRBD2
j_gene: TRBJ2-2
v_gene: TRBV9
abundance: .

CDR3nt: TGCGCCAGCAGCCAAGATGGGACAGTGAACACTGAAGCTTTCTTT
CDR3aa: CASSQDGTVNTEAFF
d_gene: TRBD1
j_gene: TRBJ1-1
v_gene: TRBV4-3
abundance: .

CDR3nt: TGCGCCAGCAGCCCTGACAGACCCACAGATACGCAGTATTTT
CDR3aa: CASSPDRPTDTQYF
d_gene: .
j_gene: TRBJ2-3
v_gene: TRBV5-1
abundance: .

CDR3nt: TGTGCCAGTAGTATAATATGGGAGAGAAAACTGTTTTTT
CDR3aa: CASSIIWERKLFF
d_gene: .
j_gene: TRBJ1-4
v_gene: TRBV19
abundance: .

CDR3nt: TGTGCCAGCAGCTTAGCCGGGACAGACTACTACGAGCAGTACTTC
CDR3aa: CASSLAGTDYYEQYF
d_gene: TRBD1
j_gene: TRBJ2-7
v_gene: TRBV7-9
abundance: few

CDR3nt: TGTGCCAGCAGTTTGCGGGAGACCCAGTACTTC
CDR3aa: CASSLRETQYF
d_gene: .
j_gene: TRBJ2-5
v_gene: TRBV12-3/TRBV12-4
abundance: .

CDR3nt: TGTGCCAGCAGTCCGTCCGGCGGACCGGTCTTTTTCCACGAGCAGTACTTC
CDR3aa: CASSPSGGPVFFHEQYF
d_gene: .
j_gene: TRBJ2-7
v_gene: TRBV27
abundance: .